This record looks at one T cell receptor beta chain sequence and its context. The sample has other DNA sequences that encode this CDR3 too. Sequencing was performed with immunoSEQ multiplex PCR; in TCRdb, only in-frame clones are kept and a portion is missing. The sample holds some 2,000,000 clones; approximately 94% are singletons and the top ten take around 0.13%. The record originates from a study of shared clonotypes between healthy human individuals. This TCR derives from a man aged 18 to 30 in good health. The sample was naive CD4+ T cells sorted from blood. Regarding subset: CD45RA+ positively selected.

The CDR3 nucleotides are TGTGCCAGCAGCTTGGATCGTAACTATGGCTACACCTTC. It translates to CASSLDRNYGYTF. The chain joins TRBV5-6 to TRBJ1-2; D not resolved. Germline assignment: CDR1 SGHDT and CDR2 YYEEEE. V dropped 0 bases and J dropped 1 base, with 4 bases sitting between them. The CDR3 sequence is 13 residues long.